The clone carrying this TCR beta chain occurred once. Its specificity is not known. These data originate in a study of shared clonotypes between healthy human individuals. Unsorted samples relied on tens of millions of PBMCs, which served as the source of genomic DNA. Unsorted PBMC replicate PCRs drew on around 270 ng DNA, representing tens of thousands of T cell genomes. The table came from immunoSEQ multiplex PCR; TCRdb's copy has only in-frame clones and leaves some out. The sample carries hundreds of thousands of clones, around 80% recorded once. General study findings and limits: Since donors were few, the genetic and exposure-history diversity represented was limited.

Trimming pared 0 bases from V and 2 bases from J, leaving 9 bases between. This CDR3 comprises 14 residues. The V gene's germline CDR1 is SGHRS and CDR2 YFSETQ. This rearrangement joins TRBV5-1 to TRBJ2-7; TRBD1 might be the D (6 bases). This TCR was sampled from a woman aged 35 to 49 in good health. Some clones in this sample may be carry-over from other donors' samples. Sequencing used PBMCs. CDR3 loop: CASSLEGGTYEQYF. The CDR3, as DNA: TGCGCCAGCAGCTTGGAAGGGGGAACCTACGAGCAGTACTTC.